This TCR beta chain was sequenced for a study of beta chain features in type 1 diabetes (dated by TCRdb to 2016 to 2019). For context, the study as a whole: Patients and healthy donors did not differ in mean age, gender distribution, total cell number or subset yield. A total of 90 million to 130 million sorted cells were examined across all samples, and a strong correlation was observed between cell number per subset and RNA yield. The study compared the TCRB repertoires of sorted circulating CD4+ T cell subsets in recently diagnosed type 1 diabetes patients with those in matched healthy donors. Whereas all 28 donors provided naive and central memory subsets, regulatory and stem cell-like memory subsets were isolated from just 8 patients and roughly 8 healthy donors.

Each donor gave one peripheral blood draw, averaging roughly 0.11 L, which was collected into heparinised tubes. A BD FACSAria II and a panel including CD45RO, CCR7, CD25, CD127, CD95 and CD27 were used to sort naive, central memory, regulatory and stem cell-like memory CD4+ T cells. All sorted populations exceeded 98% purity. Right away, PBMCs were isolated by Lymphoprep density gradient centrifugation and were stained directly, with no culture step. Samples were stained and sorted in pairs, with one healthy donor and one patient per experiment, so that batch effects were minimized. General findings and caveats noted by the study authors: PCR might favor shorter templates, but patient and control samples were amplified and corrected together, so any skew would affect both groups equally. Patients with type 1 diabetes made fewer insertions and deleted more nucleotides at VDJ recombination sites, implying thymic rearrangement abnormalities. Naive, central memory and regulatory TCRB repertoires appeared to be more similar among patients than among healthy donors. A moderate but significant shortening of TCRB CDR3 length was observed in type 1 diabetes patients in all four CD4+ subsets. Because the HLA sub-analyses included only small numbers of individuals, any influence of HLA type on TCRB rearrangement was left unresolved. Because cDNA rather than genomic DNA was sequenced, highly expressing activated cells could have been over-represented, although no difference in activation and CD3 levels was found between groups.

The High Capacity cDNA Reverse Transcription Kit was used to reverse transcribe all of the isolated RNA, meaning that expressed TCRB transcripts were what got sequenced. For stem cell-like memory T cell samples, survey-depth immunoSEQ sequencing was used, averaging approximately 910,000 total reads per sample. Sorted cells were lysed in RLT buffer, and RNA was extracted using DNase-treated RNeasy Micro or Mini kits according to cell number. To prevent cross-contamination, every cell subset was processed on its own, while patient and healthy donor samples were processed together. The immunoSEQ multiplex PCR was used to amplify TCRB sequences from cDNA, generating 87-bp fragments that spanned the CDR3 region. Sequencing of the amplicons was performed on the Illumina HiSeq platform. Per the source publication's procedure: PCR bias was computationally corrected using synthetic template baselines, reads within Hamming distance 2 were collapsed, and singletons that could not be merged were discarded. Reads were aligned to IMGT to assign V, D and J genes, CDR3 length, and insertions or deletions at six rearrangement sites. Within each subset, clonotype counts were normalized to sorted cell number, after which true diversity and Gini coefficients were computed with the tcR R package. Repertoire sharing was quantified using the overlap coefficient calculated on TCRB nucleotide sequences. This is the immuneACCESS table as TCRdb keeps it, with only in-frame sequences that have V and J called. A part of the clones is gone; compared with another copy, unresolved V genes explain less than half, and the rest is unexplained. The DNA was the basis for D and trimming; V, J and clone size are from that table. This sample lists 15,000 to 20,000 clones; 45% to 55% were detected once. The top ten hold over 0.4% of the sample.

Taken from cysteine to phenylalanine, the CDR3 has 15 residues. Left in the record is the CDR3 DNA by itself, 45 bases read in frame from the first base. As encoded in the germline V gene, CDR1 is SGHVS while CDR2 is FNYEAQ. Deletion took 6 bases off V and 5 bases off J, with a span of 20 bases between the germline ends. A word on this clone: This clone's antigen is unknown. No much larger clone is present one base from it, and per-base qualities are unavailable.

The source material was stem cell memory CD4+ T cells from blood. The meaning of the sample's cell subset or site label: stem cell-like memory CD4+ T cells. This chain is built from TRBV7-6 and TRBJ2-7; 6 matching bases give a weak D call of TRBD2. This sequence originates from a woman under 30 in good health. The DNA sequence is given as TGTGCCAGCAGTGACCGTGGGGGGTATCGGGACGAGCAGTACTTC. This translates into CASSDRGGYRDEQYF.